This T cell receptor beta chain was observed in a study of regulatory T cells in long-lasting Graves disease. The J segment lost 2 bases and the V segment lost 2 bases, leaving 6 bases of the junction unmatched. The germline CDR1 and CDR2 sequences are SQVTM and ANQGSEA. The CDR3 spans 14 residues. Time point meaning: newly diagnosed GD, antithyroid drugs for less than 3 months. The TCR library used RNA extracted from PBMCs. Building the TCR beta libraries relied on iRepertoire HTBI primers, and CDR3 regions underwent Arm-PCR. TCRdb re-analysed the multiplex PCR reads in MiXCR, keeping a single row per CDR3 protein. The sample shows approximately 540,000 distinct CDR3 sequences, more than 10% of them seen only once. This sample was also put to use in a study of T cells in Graves' hyperthyroidism and ophthalmopathy. From that second work: Diagnoses were made from clinical symptoms, serum measures (thyroxine and TRAb), thyroid ultrasound and orbital computed tomography. Using the HTBI primer set, a first-round RT-PCR was run on the TCR CDR3.

This specimen consisted of peripheral blood mononuclear cells (PBMCs), obtained at new diagnosis, from a patient treated with antithyroid drugs. The receptor was derived from a woman in her twenties or thirties with Graves disease. V gene TRBV29-1 combines with J gene TRBJ2-7, with TRBD1 identical over 7 bases. The CDR3 loop reads CSVERDSSPYEQYF. CDR3 DNA sequence: TGCAGCGTTGAAAGGGACAGCAGCCCCTACGAGCAGTACTTC.